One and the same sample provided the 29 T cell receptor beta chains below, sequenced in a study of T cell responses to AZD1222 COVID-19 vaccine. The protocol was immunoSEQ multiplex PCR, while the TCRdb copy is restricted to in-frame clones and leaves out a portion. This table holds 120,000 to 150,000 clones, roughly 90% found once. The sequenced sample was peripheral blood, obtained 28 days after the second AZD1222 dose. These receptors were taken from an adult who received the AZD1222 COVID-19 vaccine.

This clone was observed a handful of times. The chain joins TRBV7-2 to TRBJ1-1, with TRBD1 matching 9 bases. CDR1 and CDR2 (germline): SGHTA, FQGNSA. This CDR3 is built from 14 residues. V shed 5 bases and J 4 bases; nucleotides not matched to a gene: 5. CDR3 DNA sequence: TGTGCCAGCAGCCCGGGACAGGGCGGCACTGAAGCTTTCTTT. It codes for CASSPGQGGTEAFF.

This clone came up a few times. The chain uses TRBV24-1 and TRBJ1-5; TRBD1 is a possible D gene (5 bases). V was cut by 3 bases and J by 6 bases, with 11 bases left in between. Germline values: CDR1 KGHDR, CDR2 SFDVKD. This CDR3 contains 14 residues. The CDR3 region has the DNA TGTGCCACCAGTGATGGGGGGTGGGGTCAGCCCCAGCATTTT. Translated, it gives CATSDGGWGQPQHF.

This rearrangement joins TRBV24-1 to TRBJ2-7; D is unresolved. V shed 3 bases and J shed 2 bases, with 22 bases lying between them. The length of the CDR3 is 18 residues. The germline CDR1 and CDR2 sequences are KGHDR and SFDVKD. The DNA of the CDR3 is TGTGCCACCAGTGATAAAACCCTAAAGGTCCCTCGGACCTACGAGCAGTACTTC. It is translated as CATSDKTLKVPRTYEQYF.

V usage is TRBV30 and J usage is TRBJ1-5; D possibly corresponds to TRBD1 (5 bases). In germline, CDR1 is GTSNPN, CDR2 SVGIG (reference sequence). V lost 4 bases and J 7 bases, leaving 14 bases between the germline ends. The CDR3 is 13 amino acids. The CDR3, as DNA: TGTGCCTGGACCCCCGAAGGGGAACAGCCCCAGCATTTT. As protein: CAWTPEGEQPQHF.

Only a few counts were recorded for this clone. The CDR3 loop reads CASSWGTGIQETQYF. CDR3 nucleotides: TGTGCCAGCAGCTGGGGGACAGGCATACAAGAGACCCAGTACTTC. The gene calls are TRBV9 and TRBJ2-5; 8 bases fit TRBD1. Trimming took 4 bases from V and 2 from J; bases not matched to a gene: 7. Germline V lookup: CDR1 SGDLS, CDR2 YYNGEE. The CDR3 spans 15 residues.

The CDR3 nucleotides read TGTGCCAGCAGGCCCGGGGGCCCTGGAAACACCATATATTTT. Translation gives CASRPGGPGNTIYF. This chain joins TRBV7-9 and TRBJ1-3; D possibly corresponds to TRBD1 (6 bases). V lost 6 bases and J lost 2, with 11 bases in between. The length of the CDR3 is 14 residues. Per the germline V gene, CDR1 is SEHNR and CDR2 is FQNEAQ (reference sequence).

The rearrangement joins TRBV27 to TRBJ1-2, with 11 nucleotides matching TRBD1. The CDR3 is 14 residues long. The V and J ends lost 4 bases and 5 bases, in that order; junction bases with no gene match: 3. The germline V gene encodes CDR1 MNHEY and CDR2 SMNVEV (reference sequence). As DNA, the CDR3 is TGTGCCAGCAGTTCAGGACAGGGGGCTTATGGCTACACCTTC. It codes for CASSSGQGAYGYTF.

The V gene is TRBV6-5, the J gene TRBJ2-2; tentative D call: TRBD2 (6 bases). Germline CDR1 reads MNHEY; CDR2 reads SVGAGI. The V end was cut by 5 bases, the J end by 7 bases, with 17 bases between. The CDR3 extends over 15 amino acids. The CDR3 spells CASSTRDWGGGELFF. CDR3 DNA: TGTGCCAGCAGTACGCGCGATTGGGGAGGCGGGGAGCTGTTTTTT.

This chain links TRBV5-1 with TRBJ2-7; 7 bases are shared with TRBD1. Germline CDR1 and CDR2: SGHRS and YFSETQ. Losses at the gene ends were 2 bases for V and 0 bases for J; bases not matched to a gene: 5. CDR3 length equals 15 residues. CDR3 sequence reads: CASSFLGTASYEQYF. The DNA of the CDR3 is TGCGCCAGCAGCTTCCTGGGGACAGCCTCCTACGAGCAGTACTTC.

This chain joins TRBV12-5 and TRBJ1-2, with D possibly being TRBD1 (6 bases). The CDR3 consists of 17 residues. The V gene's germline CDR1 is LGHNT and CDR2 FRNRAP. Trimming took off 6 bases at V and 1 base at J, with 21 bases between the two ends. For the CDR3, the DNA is TGTGCTAGTGGGGGGGTGGTGACAGGAGGGCTTAACTATGGCTACACCTTC. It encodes CASGGVVTGGLNYGYTF.

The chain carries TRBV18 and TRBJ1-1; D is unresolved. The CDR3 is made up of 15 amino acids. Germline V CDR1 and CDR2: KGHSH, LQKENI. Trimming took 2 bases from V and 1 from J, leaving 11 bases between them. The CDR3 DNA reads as TGTGCCAGCTCACCAAGATACGGGGAGAACACTGAAGCTTTCTTT. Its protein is CASSPRYGENTEAFF.

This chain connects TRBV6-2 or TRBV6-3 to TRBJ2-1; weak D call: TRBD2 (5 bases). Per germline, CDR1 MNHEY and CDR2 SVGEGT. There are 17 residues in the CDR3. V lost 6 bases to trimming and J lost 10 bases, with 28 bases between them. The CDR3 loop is CASSLTRLIVRDWEQFF. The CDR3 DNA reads TGTGCCAGCAGCCTTACCCGACTCATAGTTCGGGATTGGGAGCAGTTCTTC.

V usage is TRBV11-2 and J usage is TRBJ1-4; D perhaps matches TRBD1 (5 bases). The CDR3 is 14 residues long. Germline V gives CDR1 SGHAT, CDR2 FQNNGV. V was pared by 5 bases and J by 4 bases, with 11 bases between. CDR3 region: CASSRGTNNEKLFF. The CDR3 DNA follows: TGTGCCAGCAGCCGGGGGACCAATAATGAAAAACTGTTTTTT.

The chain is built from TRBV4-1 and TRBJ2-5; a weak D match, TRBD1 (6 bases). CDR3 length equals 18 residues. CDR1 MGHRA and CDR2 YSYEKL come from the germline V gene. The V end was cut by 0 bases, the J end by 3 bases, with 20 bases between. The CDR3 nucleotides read TGCGCCAGCAGCCAAGATCAAAGAAGATGGCAGGGGAAAGAGACCCAGTACTTC. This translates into CASSQDQRRWQGKETQYF.

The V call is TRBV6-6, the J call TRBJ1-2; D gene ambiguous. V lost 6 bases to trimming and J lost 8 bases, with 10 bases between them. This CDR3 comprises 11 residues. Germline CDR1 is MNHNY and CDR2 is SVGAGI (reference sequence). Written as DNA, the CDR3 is TGTGCCAGCAGCCAACCTGGGGGCTACACCTTC. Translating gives CASSQPGGYTF.

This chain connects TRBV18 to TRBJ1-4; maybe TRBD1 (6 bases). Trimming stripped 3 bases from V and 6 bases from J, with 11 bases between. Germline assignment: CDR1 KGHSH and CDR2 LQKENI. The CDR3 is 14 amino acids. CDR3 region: CASSPRRTDEKLFF. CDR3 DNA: TGTGCCAGCTCACCTCGTAGGACAGATGAAAAACTGTTTTTT.

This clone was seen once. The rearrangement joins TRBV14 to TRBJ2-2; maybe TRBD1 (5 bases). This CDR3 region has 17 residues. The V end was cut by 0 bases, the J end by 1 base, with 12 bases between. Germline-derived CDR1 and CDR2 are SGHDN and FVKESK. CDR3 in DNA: TGTGCCAGCAGCCAAGATCTGGCCAGGGTGAACACCGGGGAGCTGTTTTTT. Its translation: CASSQDLARVNTGELFF.

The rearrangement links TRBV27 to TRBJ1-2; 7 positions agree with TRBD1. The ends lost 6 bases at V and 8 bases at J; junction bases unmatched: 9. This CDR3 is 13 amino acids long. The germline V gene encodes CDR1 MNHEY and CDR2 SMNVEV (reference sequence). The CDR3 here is CASSSFDREGYTF. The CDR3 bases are TGTGCCAGCAGCTCCTTCGACAGGGAAGGCTACACCTTC.

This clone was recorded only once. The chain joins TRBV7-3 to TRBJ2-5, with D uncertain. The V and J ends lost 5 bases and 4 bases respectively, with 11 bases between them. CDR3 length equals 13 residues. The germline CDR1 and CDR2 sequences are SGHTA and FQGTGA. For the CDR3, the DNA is TGTGCCAGCAGCCTCGATGGCCGAGAGACCCAGTACTTC. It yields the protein CASSLDGRETQYF.

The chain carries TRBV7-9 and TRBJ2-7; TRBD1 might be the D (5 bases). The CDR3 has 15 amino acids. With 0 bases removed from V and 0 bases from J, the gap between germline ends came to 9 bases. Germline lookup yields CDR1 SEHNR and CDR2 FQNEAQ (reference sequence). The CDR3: CASSLAPGNSYEQYF. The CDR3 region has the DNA TGTGCCAGCAGCTTAGCTCCAGGGAACTCCTACGAGCAGTACTTC.

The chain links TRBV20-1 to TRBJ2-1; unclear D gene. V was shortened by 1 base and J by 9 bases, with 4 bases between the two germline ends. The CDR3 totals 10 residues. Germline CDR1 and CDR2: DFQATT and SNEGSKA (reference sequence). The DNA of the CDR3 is TGCAGTGCTAGAGGGTCTGAGCAGTTCTTC. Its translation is CSARGSEQFF.

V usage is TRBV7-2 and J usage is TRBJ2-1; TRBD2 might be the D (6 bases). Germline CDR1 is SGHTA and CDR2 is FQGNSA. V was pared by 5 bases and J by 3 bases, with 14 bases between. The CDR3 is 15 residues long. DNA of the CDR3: TGTGCCAGCAGCGCGCCCGGACTATTCTACAATGAGCAGTTCTTC. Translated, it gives CASSAPGLFYNEQFF.

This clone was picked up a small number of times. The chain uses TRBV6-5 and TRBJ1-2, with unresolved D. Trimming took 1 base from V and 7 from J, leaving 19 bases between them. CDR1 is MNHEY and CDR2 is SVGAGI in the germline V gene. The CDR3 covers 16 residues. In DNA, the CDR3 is TGTGCCAGCAGTTACTGGGCAGCAGATGCCCGAACTGGCTACACCTTC. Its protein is CASSYWAADARTGYTF.

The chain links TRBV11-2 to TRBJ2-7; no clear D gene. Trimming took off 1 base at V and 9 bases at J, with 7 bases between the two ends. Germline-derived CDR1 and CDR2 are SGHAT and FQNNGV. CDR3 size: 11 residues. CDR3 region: CASSLGTGQYF. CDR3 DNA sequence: TGTGCCAGCAGCTTAGGCACGGGGCAGTACTTC. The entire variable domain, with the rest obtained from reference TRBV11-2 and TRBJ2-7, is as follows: EAGVAQSPRYKIIEKRQSVAFWCNPISGHATLYWYQQILGQGPKLLIQFQNNGVVDDSQLPKDRFSAERLKGVDSTLKIQPAKLEDSAVYLCASSLGTGQYFGPGTRLTVT.

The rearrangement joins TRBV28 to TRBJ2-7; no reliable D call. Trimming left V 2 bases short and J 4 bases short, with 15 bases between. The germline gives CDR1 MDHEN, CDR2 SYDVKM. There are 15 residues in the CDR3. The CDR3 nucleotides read TGTGCCAGCAGTTTAAGTCCCGGACGGAATTACGAGCAGTACTTC. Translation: CASSLSPGRNYEQYF.

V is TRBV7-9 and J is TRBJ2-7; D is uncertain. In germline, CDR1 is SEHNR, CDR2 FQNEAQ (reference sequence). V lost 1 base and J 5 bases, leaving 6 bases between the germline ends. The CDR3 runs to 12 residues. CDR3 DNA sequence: TGTGCCAGCAGCTTAGGCGTCGACGAGCAGTACTTC. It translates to CASSLGVDEQYF.

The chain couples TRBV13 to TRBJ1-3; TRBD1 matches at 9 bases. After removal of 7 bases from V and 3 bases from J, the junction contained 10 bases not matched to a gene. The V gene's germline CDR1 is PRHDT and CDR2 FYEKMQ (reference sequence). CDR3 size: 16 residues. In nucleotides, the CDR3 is TGTGCCAGCACCAAACAGGGGGCTATGGGTGGAAACACCATATATTTT. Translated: CASTKQGAMGGNTIYF. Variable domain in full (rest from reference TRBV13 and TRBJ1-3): AAGVIQSPRHLIKEKRETATLKCYPIPRHDTVYWYQQGPGQDPQFLISFYEKMQSDKGSIPDRFSAQQFSDYHSELNMSSLELGDSALYFCASTKQGAMGGNTIYFGEGSWLTVV.

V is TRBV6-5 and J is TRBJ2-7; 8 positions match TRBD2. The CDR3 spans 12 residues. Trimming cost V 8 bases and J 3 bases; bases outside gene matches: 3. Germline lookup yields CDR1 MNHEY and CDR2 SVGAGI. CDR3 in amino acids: CASQREYYEQYF. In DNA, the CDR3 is TGTGCCAGCCAGCGGGAGTACTACGAGCAGTACTTC.

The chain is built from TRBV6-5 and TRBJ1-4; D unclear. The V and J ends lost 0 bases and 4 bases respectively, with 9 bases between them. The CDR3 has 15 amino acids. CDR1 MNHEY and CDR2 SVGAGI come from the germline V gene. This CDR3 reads CASSYSGRSNEKLFF. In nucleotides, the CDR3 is TGTGCCAGCAGTTACTCCGGACGGAGTAATGAAAAACTGTTTTTT.